Included here is one TCR beta chain sequence, with context. Its binding antigen is unknown. One junction end does not reproduce the germline sequence, and a read error may be involved. This sample is part of a study of blood T cell repertoires in COVID-19 (dated by TCRdb to the early 2020s). In the study overall: The collaborator samples originated in the United States, Italy and Spain and spanned the acute and convalescent phases of COVID-19. The prospective study material was composed of cDNA or gDNA derived from T cells, B-cell-depleted T cells, or PBMCs. Deeply sampled blood TCRbeta repertoires from subjects exposed to, actively infected with, or recovered from COVID-19 were included in the dataset. The repertoires were released in a freely available public database meant as a resource for research on the immune response to SARS-CoV-2. The samples were drawn from the first 160 participants of the ongoing ImmuneRACE study and from 950 to 1,500 subjects provided by 6 global collaborators. Nearly every sample came with metadata listing a de-identified subject ID, COVID-19 status, age in years and sex. Where HLA class I and class II types were available, the types were taken from metadata supplied by the sample provider, not from assay-based typing. What the authors observed across the whole study: Clinical and demographic metadata were provided uncurated, with the amount varying by source and participant.

According to the germline V gene (reference sequence), CDR1 reads SSHAT and CDR2 reads FNYEAQ. The CDR3 runs 14 residues from the cysteine to the phenylalanine. Here the CDR3 DNA is all that survives: 42 bases in frame from base 1. TCRbeta CDR3 regions were amplified from genomic DNA by means of the immunoSEQ Assay, a bias-controlled multiplex PCR. The authors' pipeline ran thus. The number of nucleated cells in each sample was estimated from the amplification of reference gene primers within the assay. To quantify the absolute abundance of each unique TCRbeta CDR3 rearrangement, sequence reads were collapsed and filtered. For each sample, productive Simpson clonality was calculated as the square root of Simpson's diversity index over productive rearrangements. Drawn from immuneACCESS, this table holds only the in-frame rearrangements with V and J called that TCRdb kept. Clones are partly lost; checked studies trace under half to an unresolved V gene and leave the rest unexplained. V, J and clone size are taken as reported in that table, and D and trimming were inferred from the DNA itself. The sample has 80,000 to 100,000 clones on record, around 88% of them singletons. The ten largest clones capture roughly 2.1% of the sample.

In Seattle, one collaborating source enrolled patients while the infection was active and tracked those patients longitudinally over the course of disease. Each collaborating institution followed its own protocols to collect whole blood in K2EDTA tubes. Collaborator samples were shipped for TCRbeta analysis as frozen whole blood, isolated PBMCs, or DNA extracted from either sample type. Recombination connected TRBV7-7 to TRBJ1-2; 8 junctional bases match TRBD1. This receptor was taken from a man aged 50 to 59 with COVID-19, enrolled during active disease. Specimen: peripheral blood. The CDR3 protein sequence reads: CASNIPDRAYGYTF. DNA sequence: TGTGCTAGCAACATACCGGACAGGGCATATGGCTACACCTTC.